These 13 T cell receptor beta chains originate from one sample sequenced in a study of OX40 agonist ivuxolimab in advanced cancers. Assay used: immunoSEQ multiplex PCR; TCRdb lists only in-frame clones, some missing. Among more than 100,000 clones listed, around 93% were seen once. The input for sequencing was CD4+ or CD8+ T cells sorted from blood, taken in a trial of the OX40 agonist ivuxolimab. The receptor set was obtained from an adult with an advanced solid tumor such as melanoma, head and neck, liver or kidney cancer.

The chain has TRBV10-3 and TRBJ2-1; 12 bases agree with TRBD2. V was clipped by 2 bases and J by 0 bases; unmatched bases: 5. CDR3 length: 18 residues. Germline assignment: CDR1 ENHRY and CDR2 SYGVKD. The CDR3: CAISETSGRNSSYNEQFF. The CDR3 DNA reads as TGTGCCATCAGTGAGACTAGCGGGAGGAACAGCTCCTACAATGAGCAGTTCTTC.

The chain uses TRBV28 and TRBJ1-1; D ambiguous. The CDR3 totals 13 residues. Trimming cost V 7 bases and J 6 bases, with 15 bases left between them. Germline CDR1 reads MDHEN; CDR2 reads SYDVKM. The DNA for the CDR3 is TGTGCCAGCAAGGTGGGTGGGAGTGCTGAAGCTTTCTTT. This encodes CASKVGGSAEAFF.

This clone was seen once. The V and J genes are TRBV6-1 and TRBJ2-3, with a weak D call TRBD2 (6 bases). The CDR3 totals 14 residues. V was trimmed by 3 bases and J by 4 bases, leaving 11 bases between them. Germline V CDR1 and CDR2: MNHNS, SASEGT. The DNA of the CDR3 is TGTGCCAGCAGTGATTGGGGGAGGTCAGATACGCAGTATTTT. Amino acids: CASSDWGRSDTQYF.

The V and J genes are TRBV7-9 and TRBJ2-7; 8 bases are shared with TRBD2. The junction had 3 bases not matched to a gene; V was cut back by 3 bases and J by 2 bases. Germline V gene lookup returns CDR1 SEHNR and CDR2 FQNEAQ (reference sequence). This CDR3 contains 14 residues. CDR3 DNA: TGTGCCAGCAGCTTGCGCGGGGGGCCCTACGAGCAGTACTTC. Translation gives CASSLRGGPYEQYF.

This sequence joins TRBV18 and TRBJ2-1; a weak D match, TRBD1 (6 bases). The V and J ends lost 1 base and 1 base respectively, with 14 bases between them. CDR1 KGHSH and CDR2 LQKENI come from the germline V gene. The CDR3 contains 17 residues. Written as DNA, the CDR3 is TGTGCCAGCTCACCACGCCCGACAGGCAGATCCTACAATGAGCAGTTCTTC. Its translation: CASSPRPTGRSYNEQFF.

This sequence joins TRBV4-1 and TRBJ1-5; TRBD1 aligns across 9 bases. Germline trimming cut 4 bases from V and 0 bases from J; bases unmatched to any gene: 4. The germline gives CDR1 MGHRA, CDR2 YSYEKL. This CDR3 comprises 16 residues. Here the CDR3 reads CASSPRTGDSNQPQHF. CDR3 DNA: TGCGCCAGCAGCCCCCGGACAGGGGATAGCAATCAGCCCCAGCATTTT.

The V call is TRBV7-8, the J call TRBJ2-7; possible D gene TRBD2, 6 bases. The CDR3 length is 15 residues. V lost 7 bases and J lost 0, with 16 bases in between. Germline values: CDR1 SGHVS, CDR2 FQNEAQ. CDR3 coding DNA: TGTGCCAGCACCCCACGGAGGGAGCTCTCCTACGAGCAGTACTTC. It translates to CASTPRRELSYEQYF.

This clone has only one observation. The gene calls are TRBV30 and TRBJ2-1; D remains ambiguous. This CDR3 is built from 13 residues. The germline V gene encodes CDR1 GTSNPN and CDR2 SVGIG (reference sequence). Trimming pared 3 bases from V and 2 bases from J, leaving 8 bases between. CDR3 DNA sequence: TGTGCCTGGAGGGGGTGGGCCTACAATGAGCAGTTCTTC. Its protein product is CAWRGWAYNEQFF.

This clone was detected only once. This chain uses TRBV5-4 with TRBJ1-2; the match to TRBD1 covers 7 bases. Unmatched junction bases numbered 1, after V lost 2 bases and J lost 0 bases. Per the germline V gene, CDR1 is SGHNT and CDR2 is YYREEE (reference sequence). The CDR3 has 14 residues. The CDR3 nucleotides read TGTGCCAGCAGCTTAGGACAGGCTAACTATGGCTACACCTTC. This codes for CASSLGQANYGYTF.

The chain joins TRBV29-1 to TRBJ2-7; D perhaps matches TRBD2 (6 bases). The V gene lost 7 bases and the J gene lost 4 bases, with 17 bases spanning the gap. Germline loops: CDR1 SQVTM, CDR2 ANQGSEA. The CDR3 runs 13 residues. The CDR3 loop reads CSAGAGSSYEQYF. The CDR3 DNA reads TGCAGCGCTGGGGCGGGGAGTAGTTACGAGCAGTACTTC.

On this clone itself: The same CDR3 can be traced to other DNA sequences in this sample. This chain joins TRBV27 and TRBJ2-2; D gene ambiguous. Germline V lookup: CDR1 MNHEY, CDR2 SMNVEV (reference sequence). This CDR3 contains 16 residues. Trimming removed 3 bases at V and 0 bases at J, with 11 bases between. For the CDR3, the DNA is TGTGCCAGCAGTTTTTTCCGGGCGTCGAACACCGGGGAGCTGTTTTTT. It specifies CASSFFRASNTGELFF.

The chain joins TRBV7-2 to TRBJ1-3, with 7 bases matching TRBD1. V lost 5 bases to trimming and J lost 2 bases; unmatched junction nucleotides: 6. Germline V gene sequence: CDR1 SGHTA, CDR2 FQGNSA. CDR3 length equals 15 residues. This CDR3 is CASSAADRAGNTIYF. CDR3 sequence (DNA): TGTGCCAGCAGCGCCGCCGACAGGGCTGGAAACACCATATATTTT. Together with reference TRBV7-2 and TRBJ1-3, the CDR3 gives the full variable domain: GAGVSQSPSNKVTEKGKDVELRCDPISGHTALYWYRQSLGQGLEFLIYFQGNSAPDKSGLPSDRFSAERTGGSVSTLTIQRTQQEDSAVYLCASSAADRAGNTIYFGEGSWLTVV.

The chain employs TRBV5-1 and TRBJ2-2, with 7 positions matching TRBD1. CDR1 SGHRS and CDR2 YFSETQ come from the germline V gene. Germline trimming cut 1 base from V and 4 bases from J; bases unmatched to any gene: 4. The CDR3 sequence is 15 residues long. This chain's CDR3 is CASSLNDRVTGELFF. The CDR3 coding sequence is TGCGCCAGCAGCTTGAATGACAGGGTCACCGGGGAGCTGTTTTTT.